These 4 T cell receptor beta chains originate from one sample sequenced in a study of Graves' ophthalmopathy and Graves' hyperthyroidism. CDR3 regions of TCR beta were amplified from RNA transcripts. Following a first-round RT-PCR that used HTBI primers, a second-round multiplex PCR was carried out. TCRdb processed the multiplex PCR reads anew with MiXCR; each CDR3 protein has one entry. This table holds approximately 480,000 distinct CDR3 sequences, 13% to 15% found once. The sequenced sample consisted of blood. These receptors all stem from a woman in her 30s with Graves' ophthalmopathy.

This clonotype has ten or more counts. The rearrangement uses TRBV27 and TRBJ1-5; the D gene is possibly TRBD1 (5 bases). Germline V gene sequence: CDR1 MNHEY, CDR2 SMNVEV (reference sequence). Trimming left V 11 bases short and J 0 bases short, with 17 bases between. The CDR3 is 15 residues long. The CDR3 spells CASDEGENSNQPQHF. CDR3 coding DNA: TGTGCCTCCGATGAAGGGGAAAATAGCAATCAGCCCCAGCATTTT.

CDR3: CASSLVGQGRYPQHF. The DNA of the CDR3 is TGTGCCAGCAGTTTAGTTGGACAGGGTCGATACCCCCAGCATTTT. V usage is TRBV12-3 or TRBV12-4 and J usage is TRBJ1-5; 8 bases map to TRBD1. The CDR3 length is 15 residues. V trimming: 1 base; J trimming: 10 bases; junction bases outside the gene matches: 9.

This clonotype was seen many times. The V gene is TRBV7-9, the J gene TRBJ2-5; a possible D gene is TRBD1 (5 bases). This CDR3 has 14 residues. Germline assignment: CDR1 SEHNR and CDR2 FQNEAQ (reference sequence). The ends were cut back, 6 bases at V and 5 bases at J, with 16 bases in the middle. The CDR3 sequence: CASRLDNFRETQYF. As DNA, the CDR3 is TGTGCCAGCAGACTGGACAATTTTCGGGAGACCCAGTACTTC.

This clonotype was seen repeatedly, ten times or more. This chain links TRBV7-9 with TRBJ1-2, with D uncertain. The CDR3 runs to 11 residues. Germline values: CDR1 SEHNR, CDR2 FQNEAQ (reference sequence). Trimming removed 5 bases at V and 7 bases at J, with 8 bases between. In DNA form, the CDR3 reads TGTGCCAGCAGCCCAATGGGTGGCTACACCTTC. This translates into CASSPMGGYTF.